This T cell receptor (beta chain) was recorded in a study of CD4 T cells in relation to SARS-CoV-2 and coronaviruses. Turning to the study itself: Crossreactive spike epitopes shared across donors were mapped to their HLA restriction.

CDR1 and CDR2 from the germline V gene are MRHNA and SNTAGT. The CDR3 extends over 13 amino acids. Trimming cost V 3 bases and J 9 bases, with 9 bases left between them. Produced via immunoSEQ multiplex PCR; TCRdb's table is partial and in-frame only. The table lists 15,000 or so clones, 82% of them singletons. About this clone: The target antigen is unknown.

CD4+ T cells from unexposed donors were obtained before the COVID-19 pandemic (2011-2018). Isolation of CD4+ T cells took place after less than twelve days in culture. As cell numbers allowed, unexposed-donor CD4+ T cells faced SARS-CoV-2 S/N and four cold-coronavirus spikes. Each well had a few million PBMCs in about 5% human AB serum with IL-2. Fresh IL-2 medium replaced half the medium on days 3 and 7. The chain combines TRBV6-4 with TRBJ1-6; D gene uncertain. Input material: CD4+ T cells from PBMCs, cultured in vitro. This TCR was sampled from a human donor in good health. CDR3 bases: TGTGCCAGCAGTGAACTGAACGGTTCACCCCTCCACTTT. It translates to CASSELNGSPLHF.